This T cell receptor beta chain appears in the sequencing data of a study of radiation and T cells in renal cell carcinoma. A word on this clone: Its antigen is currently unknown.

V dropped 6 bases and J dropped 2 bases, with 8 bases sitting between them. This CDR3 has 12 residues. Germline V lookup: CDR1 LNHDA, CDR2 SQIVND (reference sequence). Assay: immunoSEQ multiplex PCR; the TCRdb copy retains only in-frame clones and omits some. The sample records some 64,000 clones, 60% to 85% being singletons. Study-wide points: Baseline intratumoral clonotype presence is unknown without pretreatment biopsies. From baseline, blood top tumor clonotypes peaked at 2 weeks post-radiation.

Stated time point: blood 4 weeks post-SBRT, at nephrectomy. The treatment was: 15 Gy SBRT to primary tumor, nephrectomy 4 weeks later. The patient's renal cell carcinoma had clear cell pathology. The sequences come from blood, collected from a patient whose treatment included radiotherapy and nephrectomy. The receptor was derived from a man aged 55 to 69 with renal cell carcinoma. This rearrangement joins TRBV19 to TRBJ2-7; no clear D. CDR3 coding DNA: TGTGCCAGTAGCTCACCGACCTACGAGCAGTACTTC. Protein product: CASSSPTYEQYF.